Below, 5 T cell receptor beta chains from the same sample are listed, as sequenced in a study of blood T cell repertoires in COVID-19. Libraries were prepared by immunoSEQ multiplex PCR; TCRdb keeps only in-frame clonotypes and omits some of them. The data show 200,000 to 250,000 clones, with around four fifths seen just once and 4.7% held by the top ten. The sample consisted of peripheral blood. Source of these receptors: a woman in her seventies with acute or convalescent COVID-19.

The rearrangement joins TRBV18 to TRBJ2-7; 9 bases align to TRBD2. Looked up from germline, CDR1 is KGHSH and CDR2 is LQKENI. V lost 5 bases to trimming and J lost 2 bases; unmatched junction nucleotides: 1. The CDR3 covers 13 residues. This CDR3 is CASSASGAYEQYF. The CDR3 DNA is TGTGCCAGCTCAGCTAGCGGGGCCTACGAGCAGTACTTC.

V is TRBV7-9 and J is TRBJ1-2; D gene unclear. CDR3 size: 15 residues. V lost 0 bases and J lost 2, with 10 bases in between. Germline lookup yields CDR1 SEHNR and CDR2 FQNEAQ (reference sequence). DNA of the CDR3: TGTGCCAGCAGCTTAGCGGAGGACCTGAACTATGGCTACACCTTC. Its protein product is CASSLAEDLNYGYTF.

Concerning this clone: The sample holds other DNA sequences that translate to the same CDR3. The DNA for the CDR3 is TGTGCCAGCAGCCTAGGGACAGTCTCCTACGAGCAGTACTTC. Translated, it gives CASSLGTVSYEQYF. This chain links TRBV3-1 (or the pseudogene TRBV3-2) with TRBJ2-7; TRBD1 matches 7 bases. V dropped 4 bases and J dropped 0; count of bases not matched to a gene: 3. Germline values: CDR1 LGHDT, CDR2 YNNKEL (reference sequence). This CDR3 is 14 amino acids long.

The table lists this clone with a few counts. The J gene is TRBJ2-5, the V gene TRBV7-2; 13 nucleotides agree with TRBD2. CDR1 and CDR2 from the germline V gene are SGHTA and FQGNSA. The trim removed 3 bases at V and 1 base at J, leaving 11 bases unmatched. The CDR3 runs to 19 residues. The CDR3 region is CASSFAPPGTSGAQETQYF. CDR3 sequence (DNA): TGTGCCAGCAGCTTCGCGCCCCCAGGGACTAGCGGGGCCCAAGAGACCCAGTACTTC. Full variable domain (rest looked up from reference TRBV7-2 and TRBJ2-5): GAGVSQSPSNKVTEKGKDVELRCDPISGHTALYWYRQSLGQGLEFLIYFQGNSAPDKSGLPSDRFSAERTGGSVSTLTIQRTQQEDSAVYLCASSFAPPGTSGAQETQYFGPGTRLLVL.

This chain joins TRBV7-2 and TRBJ2-5; a weak D match, TRBD1 (6 bases). V dropped 6 bases and J dropped 0 bases, with 14 bases sitting between them. The CDR3 contains 15 residues. Germline assignment: CDR1 SGHTA and CDR2 FQGNSA. The CDR3 loop reads CASSRGLIHQETQYF. DNA of the CDR3: TGTGCCAGCAGTAGGGGGTTAATACACCAAGAGACCCAGTACTTC.